The present T cell receptor (beta chain) was sequenced within a study of vaccination and CD4 T cells after COVID-19 (dated by TCRdb to between 2021 and 2024). The study in broad terms: Every convalescent patient had a positive nasal swab PCR test for SARS-CoV-2, with mild disease in about nine patients and severe disease in one. The convalescent cohort included six males and four females, with two Hispanic individuals, seven Caucasians, two Asians and one multiracial person. Two doses of either the Pfizer-BioNTech BNT162b2 vaccine (n=8) or the Moderna mRNA-1273 vaccine (n=2) were administered to participants. Post-vaccine blood samples were taken a median of 72 days after the second vaccine dose, with a range of roughly 13 to 250 days. The spike-specific CD4+ TCR repertoire was compared before and after mRNA vaccination in approximately ten COVID-19 convalescent patients and a handful of infection-naive healthy vaccine recipients. Control cultures used a CEFX viral epitope pool as positive control, an HIV-1 Nef peptide pool as negative control, or no peptide. Overlapping spike peptide pools from SARS-CoV-2 and from the common cold coronaviruses HCoV-NL63, HCoV-OC43 and HCoV-229E were used as culture stimuli. Post-COVID blood samples from convalescent patients were collected a median of about 110 days after diagnosis, with a range of about 35 to 180 days.

The research as a whole found: Nearly all vaccine-specific clones in convalescent patients (304 of 307) were mono-reactive for SARS-CoV-2 spike rather than cross-reactive with common cold coronaviruses. The study included relatively few convalescent patients and did not analyze early timepoints after natural infection. Among convalescent patients, a median about 86% of the SARS-CoV-2-reactive clones seen after vaccination appeared only after vaccination, which suggests priming specific to the vaccine. The median number of SARS-CoV-2-reactive clonotypes rose from roughly 20 after infection to approximately 41 after vaccination, but the change was not significant.

From the cysteine through the phenylalanine, the CDR3 covers 14 amino acids. The entry retains the CDR3 DNA only, 42 bases that are in frame from base 1. The germline V gene (reference sequence) gives CDR1 as LNHNV and CDR2 as YYDKDF. The junction shows trimming of 5 bases on V and 8 bases on J, and the gene matches do not reach 8 bases of it. Turning to this clonotype: It has no known antigen specificity. Base qualities are not recorded, but no much larger clone differs from it by a single base.

Per the publication, the treatment or condition label means: approximately nine-day PBMC culture with coronavirus spike peptide pools or control peptides (ViraFEST assay). The ViraFEST assay, used in the study, expanded antigen-specific T cells with peptide pools and then identified the expanded clonotypes through TCR sequencing. The positive SARS-CoV-2 PCR tests of the convalescent patients were dated from March to December 2020, before the Alpha, Beta and Delta variants emerged in the United States. PBMCs were cultured at two million per well in IMDM supplemented with 5% human AB serum and about 9.5 IU/ml IL-2, with about 11 ug/ml peptide pools added. Half of the culture medium was replaced with fresh IL-2-containing medium on days 3 and 7. CD4+ T cells were isolated after about nine days of culture through negative selection using the EasySep CD4+ T cell isolation kit. PBMCs were separated from whole blood using Ficoll-Paque Plus gradient centrifugation and then either used fresh or cryopreserved at -140C. In general, triplicate wells were set up for every culture condition.

Library method: PCR. DNA from cultured CD4+ T cells was subjected to TCR sequencing with the Oncomine TCR Beta short-read assay at the Johns Hopkins FTIC core. The QIAamp micro DNA kit was used to extract genomic DNA from the cultured CD4+ T cells. Oncomine TCR Beta libraries from cultured CD4+ T cells were pooled with unique dual indexes and sequenced on an Illumina iSeq 100. As for the authors' bioinformatics: Non-productive sequences were removed, and CDR3s not starting with C, not ending with F or W, or shorter than 7 amino acids were discarded. The MANAFEST web application was used to identify antigen-specific clonotypes by comparing peptide-stimulated wells against reference wells and other culture wells. An FDR below 0.05, an odds ratio above 5, and a productive frequency above 0.1% in at least two of three replicate wells were required for clones to be considered positive. Clonotypes that were significantly expanded in both SARS-CoV-2 spike wells and at least one common cold coronavirus spike condition were defined as cross-reactive. Levenshtein distances (stringdist) and unrooted phylogenetic trees (ape) in R version 3.6.1 were used to assess CDR3 homology. In-frame beta chains were kept once TCRdb had trimmed the public reads at Q25 with fastp and called clones with MiXCR. Identical CDR3 proteins give one entry, which carries the most common genes and DNA. The V and J calls were not made by the authors but by TCRdb's processing. Recorded for this sample are around 20,000 distinct CDR3 sequences; 45% to 60% of them occurred a single time. The ten largest clones represent less than 7% of the sample.

Source material: CD4+ T cells from blood, cultured in vitro. The clonotype comes from a human donor who had recovered from COVID-19. In this chain, TRBV15 is recombined with TRBJ1-2, with 10 central nucleotides matching TRBD1. The sequenced DNA is TGTGCCACCAGCGTTGACAGGGGGCGCGCGGGCTACACCTTC. This encodes CATSVDRGRAGYTF.